Ten or more counts support the clone carrying this TCR beta chain. Its antigen remains unknown. The data belong to a study of T cell repertoires in cytomegalovirus infection. General study findings and limits: The study found HLA-C-restricted CMV-specific TCR beta clonotypes dominating the ex vivo response.

From the reads, TCRdb called clonotypes with MiXCR, one entry per CDR3 protein. The table lists under 150,000 distinct CDR3 sequences, roughly 9% of them singletons. The CDR3 consists of 17 residues. Unmatched junction bases numbered 11, after V lost 6 bases and J lost 0 bases. In germline, CDR1 is MDHEN, CDR2 SYDVKM. Sequenced input: PBMCs. This clonotype was obtained from a human donor in good health (CMV status not recorded). Some clones in this sample may be carry-over from other donors' samples. The rearrangement links TRBV28 to TRBJ2-3; the match to TRBD1 covers 8 bases. The CDR3 protein is CASSRPRTGTSTDTQYF. DNA for the CDR3: TGTGCCAGCAGCCGTCCCAGGACAGGGACTAGCACAGATACGCAGTATTTT.